Below, one T cell receptor beta chain is given with its context. One end of the junction does not line up with germline, which may come from a read error. Germline CDR1 and CDR2: LNHDA and SQIVND (reference sequence). The CDR3 has 13 residues. The data belong to a study of CD8+CD57+ T cells in acquired aplastic anemia. Genomic DNA served as template for TCR beta VDJ and CDR3 profiling. A single record per CDR3 protein comes from TCRdb applying MiXCR to the reads. The sample yields 400,000 to 450,000 distinct CDR3 sequences, about two thirds seen once. The TCR was taken from a human donor in good health, serving as a control. Sequencing input: sorted CD4+, CD8+, or CD8+CD57+ T cells (not recorded which) from PBMCs. The rearrangement uses TRBV19 and TRBJ2-3; no firm D call. CDR3 DNA sequence: TGTGCCAGTAGCCGGCACGGCTGCAATGAGCAGTTTTTT. Protein product: CASSRHGCNEQFF.